These 15 T cell receptor beta chains share one sample of origin, sequenced in a study of beta chain features in type 1 diabetes. Which antigens these TCRs recognize remains unknown. Of the isolated RNA, all was reverse transcribed, and so the sequenced material was expressed TCRB transcripts. TCRdb's copy holds only in-frame clones and misses some; the assay was immunoSEQ multiplex PCR. The sample has more than 250,000 clones, roughly an eighth seen once. Study outcomes and limitations: TCRB CDR3 length was moderately but significantly reduced in all four CD4+ subsets of Type 1 diabetes patients.

The sample consisted of naive CD4+ T cells from blood. These receptors were collected from a man aged 30 to 39 with type 1 diabetes.

The chain recombines TRBV28 with TRBJ2-4; D perhaps matches TRBD2 (6 bases). The V end was cut by 4 bases, the J end by 3 bases, with 7 bases between. This CDR3 has 13 residues. Germline CDR1 MDHEN, CDR2 SYDVKM. The CDR3 here is CASSWGVKNIQYF. The CDR3, as DNA: TGTGCCAGCAGTTGGGGGGTCAAAAACATTCAGTACTTC.

This clone was counted a few times. The genes are TRBV5-1 and TRBJ2-5, with TRBD2 matching over 11 bases. This CDR3 comprises 15 residues. Trimming at V came to 2 bases and at J to 1 base, leaving 1 base not matched to a gene. The germline V gene encodes CDR1 SGHRS and CDR2 YFSETQ. The chain's CDR3 is CASSFGTSGQETQYF. DNA for the CDR3: TGCGCCAGCAGCTTCGGGACTAGCGGCCAAGAGACCCAGTACTTC.

This clone has only a few counts. The chain carries TRBV5-4 and TRBJ2-2, with TRBD1 identical over 12 bases. The V gene's germline CDR1 is SGHNT and CDR2 YYREEE (reference sequence). CDR3 length: 17 amino acids. After removal of 4 bases from V and 2 bases from J, the junction contained 6 bases not matched to a gene. The CDR3, as DNA: TGTGCCAGCAGCCCAAAGGGGACAGGGGGCAACACCGGGGAGCTGTTTTTT. It specifies CASSPKGTGGNTGELFF. Drawing the rest from reference TRBV5-4 and TRBJ2-2, the complete variable domain is ETGVTQSPTHLIKTRGQQVTLRCSSQSGHNTVSWYQQALGQGPQFIFQYYREEENGRGNFPPRFSGLQFPNYSSELNVNALELDDSALYLCASSPKGTGGNTGELFFGEGSRLTVL.

This clone was counted between two and nine times. This chain connects TRBV6-5 to TRBJ1-2; TRBD1 aligns across 12 bases. Germline V gene data show CDR1 as MNHEY and CDR2 as SVGAGI. With 6 bases clipped from V and 3 bases from J, the junction kept 5 bases outside the gene matches. There are 15 residues in the CDR3. The CDR3 region is CASRGTGGYDYGYTF. Here the CDR3 DNA reads TGTGCCAGCAGGGGGACAGGGGGCTACGACTATGGCTACACCTTC.

This chain links TRBV7-6 with TRBJ2-7; the D gene is possibly TRBD1 (5 bases). V shed 1 base and J shed 6 bases, with 10 bases lying between them. CDR3 length: 13 amino acids. Germline V CDR1 and CDR2: SGHVS, FNYEAQ. As DNA, the CDR3 is TGTGCCAGCAGCTTAGAAGACAGACGCGAGCAGTACTTC. It yields the protein CASSLEDRREQYF.

In this sample, this clone turned up a few times. V is TRBV29-1 and J is TRBJ2-2; perhaps TRBD1 as D (5 bases). The CDR3 covers 12 residues. V was pared by 5 bases and J by 6 bases, with 10 bases between. Germline CDR1 reads SQVTM; CDR2 reads ANQGSEA. The DNA for the CDR3 is TGCAGCGTTTCAGGGTTTCCCGGGGAGCTGTTTTTT. Translated: CSVSGFPGELFF.

This chain connects TRBV9 to TRBJ2-3; the D gene is possibly TRBD1 (6 bases). The CDR3 length is 14 residues. Germline V CDR1 and CDR2: SGDLS, YYNGEE. Between the trimmed V and J ends, which lost 4 bases and 5 bases, there was a span of 14 bases. CDR3 sequence reads: CASSSPGARDTQYF. The CDR3 coding sequence is TGTGCCAGCAGCTCACCAGGGGCCCGAGATACGCAGTATTTT. Combining the CDR3 with reference TRBV9 and TRBJ2-3 gives the whole variable domain DSGVTQTPKHLITATGQRVTLRCSPRSGDLSVYWYQQSLDQGLQFLIQYYNGEERAKGNILERFSAQQFPDLHSELNLSSLELGDSALYFCASSSPGARDTQYFGPGTRLTVL.

This chain connects TRBV7-9 to TRBJ2-7, with D perhaps matching TRBD2 (5 bases). The CDR3 has 11 residues. CDR1 and CDR2 from the germline V gene are SEHNR and FQNEAQ (reference sequence). With 4 bases removed from V and 7 bases from J, the gap between germline ends came to 8 bases. The chain's CDR3 is CASSSRDEQYF. The CDR3 coding sequence is TGTGCCAGCAGCTCCCGGGATGAGCAGTACTTC.

This clone was observed a few times. This chain connects TRBV7-2 to TRBJ2-1; the D gene is possibly TRBD2 (7 bases). Germline V lookup: CDR1 SGHTA, CDR2 FQGNSA. CDR3 length: 18 residues. With 3 bases removed from V and 0 bases from J, the gap between germline ends came to 18 bases. For the CDR3, the DNA is TGTGCCAGCAGCTTGAGGGGGAGCGGGATAAGCTCCTACAATGAGCAGTTCTTC. The encoded protein is CASSLRGSGISSYNEQFF.

The J gene is TRBJ1-4, the V gene TRBV28, with TRBD1 identical over 8 bases. Trimming removed 10 bases from V and 6 bases from J; junction bases left unmatched: 7. Germline CDR1 is MDHEN and CDR2 is SYDVKM. The CDR3 extends over 13 amino acids. The CDR3 here is CATKTGVDEKLFF. CDR3 bases: TGTGCCACGAAGACAGGGGTGGATGAAAAACTGTTTTTT.

The CDR3 nucleotides read TGTGCCAGCAGTTTGCGGGACAGCGGCTACACCTTC. It specifies CASSLRDSGYTF. The rearrangement links TRBV28 to TRBJ1-2; TRBD1 aligns across 7 bases. CDR1 and CDR2 from the germline V gene are MDHEN and SYDVKM. The CDR3 runs to 12 residues. V was pared by 3 bases and J by 8 bases, with 3 bases of the junction left unmatched.

This clone was picked up a small number of times. The V call is TRBV19, the J call TRBJ2-7, with 10 bases aligning to TRBD2. The V gene end was trimmed by 6 bases and the J gene end by 0 bases; junction bases not matched to a gene: 2. Germline assignment: CDR1 LNHDA and CDR2 SQIVND (reference sequence). CDR3 length equals 14 residues. Here the CDR3 reads CASRTSGSSYEQYF. In DNA form, the CDR3 reads TGTGCCAGTAGGACTAGCGGGTCCTCCTACGAGCAGTACTTC.

A few counts support this clone. CDR3 in DNA: TGTGCCAGCAGGAGTGAAGAGACCCAGTACTTC. Its translation: CASRSEETQYF. The rearrangement joins TRBV28 to TRBJ2-5; no clear D gene. The CDR3 runs 11 residues. Germline CDR1 is MDHEN and CDR2 is SYDVKM. V lost 6 bases and J 3 bases, leaving 5 bases between the germline ends.

The chain uses TRBV7-9 and TRBJ2-6; the D gene is possibly TRBD2 (6 bases). Germline assignment: CDR1 SEHNR and CDR2 FQNEAQ (reference sequence). V was cut by 2 bases and J by 2 bases, with 7 bases left in between. The CDR3 has 15 residues. As DNA, the CDR3 is TGTGCCAGCAGCTTAACGGGGGCTGGGGCCAACGTCCTGACTTTC. Its protein is CASSLTGAGANVLTF.

The table lists this clone with a few counts. This chain links TRBV18 with TRBJ1-5; a possible D gene is TRBD1 (5 bases). Deletions cut 2 bases from V and 12 bases from J, with 14 bases between. This CDR3 contains 13 residues. The germline V gene encodes CDR1 KGHSH and CDR2 LQKENI. Here the CDR3 DNA reads TGTGCCAGCTCACCAAGTGGGCAGGGTGGCCAGCATTTT. Residues: CASSPSGQGGQHF.